This TCR beta chain was identified in a study of shared clonotypes between healthy human individuals. Overall study findings and caveats: On the whole, naive subsets had larger estimated richness than memory subsets had.

Only CD45RO-negative cells positively selected for CCR7 counted as naive CD8 cells, so terminally differentiated effector memory CD45RA+ cells were excluded. Trimming took 6 bases from V and 7 from J, leaving 10 bases between them. Germline CDR1 reads WSHSY; CDR2 reads SAAADI. This CDR3 has 11 amino acids. TCRdb keeps only in-frame clones here, not all; method: immunoSEQ multiplex PCR. In the table there are 600,000 or so clones, 95% to 98% of which are singletons. With respect to this clone: Antigen: not known.

The chain employs TRBV10-2 and TRBJ2-7, with D perhaps matching TRBD2 (6 bases). The TCR comes from a man aged 30 to 39 in good health. The sample consisted of naive CD8+ T cells sorted from blood. CDR3 amino acids: CASRGGGEQYF. The CDR3 DNA follows: TGCGCCAGCAGGGGCGGAGGGGAGCAGTACTTC.